The 23 T cell receptor beta chains given below trace back to one sample, sequenced in a study of glioma-infiltrating T cells. Amplification of TCR alpha and beta CDR3 regions from RNA used iRepertoire nested multiplex PCR. Using its own MiXCR run on the multiplex PCR reads, TCRdb lists one record per CDR3 protein. The sample lists roughly 190,000 distinct CDR3 sequences; approximately 30% were seen once. Material: glioma tissue, nonneoplastic brain tissue, or PBMCs (not recorded which). Source of these receptors: a human donor with low-grade glioma or glioblastoma, undergoing nonglioma brain surgery, or in good health (not recorded which).

This clonotype was counted at least ten times. The chain links TRBV28 to TRBJ1-4; tentative D call: TRBD1 (5 bases). The CDR3 spans 16 residues. V lost 6 bases to trimming and J lost 2 bases, with 16 bases between them. Germline CDR1 is MDHEN and CDR2 is SYDVKM. CDR3 sequence (DNA): TGTGCCAGCAGCCTTTCTTCCGGGACGACTAATGAAAAACTGTTTTTT. Protein product: CASSLSSGTTNEKLFF.

This clonotype was observed many times. The V call is TRBV20-1, the J call TRBJ2-7; D gene ambiguous. Trimming shortened V by 1 base and J by 2 bases, and 18 bases separated the two germline ends. Looked up from germline, CDR1 is DFQATT and CDR2 is SNEGSKA (reference sequence). This CDR3 has 16 residues. The CDR3 DNA reads as TGCAGTGCTAGAGTCCCGACGGCCCTCAACCCCTACGAGCAGTACTTC. Translated: CSARVPTALNPYEQYF.

This clonotype was found many times. V usage is TRBV14 and J usage is TRBJ2-7; 7 bases align to TRBD2. Germline V gene sequence: CDR1 SGHDN, CDR2 FVKESK. This CDR3 region has 13 residues. V lost 0 bases to trimming and J lost 9 bases; unmatched junction nucleotides: 5. The CDR3: CASSQDGGGAQYF. The CDR3 bases are TGTGCCAGCAGCCAAGACGGCGGGGGTGCGCAGTACTTC.

This chain connects TRBV6-2 or TRBV6-3 to TRBJ2-5; TRBD1 matches at 10 bases. The germline V gene encodes CDR1 MNHEY and CDR2 SVGEGT. The V and J ends lost 6 bases and 7 bases, in that order; junction bases with no gene match: 8. The CDR3 is 14 residues long. The CDR3 protein is CASSWGQGMGTQYF. CDR3 nucleotides: TGTGCCAGCAGCTGGGGACAGGGGATGGGGACCCAGTACTTC.

In this sample, this clonotype turned up many times. The chain links TRBV6-1 to TRBJ1-5; TRBD1 matches 7 bases. Trimming cost V 5 bases and J 3 bases; bases outside gene matches: 4. Germline CDR1 MNHNS, CDR2 SASEGT. This CDR3 region has 14 residues. CDR3 in amino acids: CASSPGQYNQPQHF. CDR3 nucleotide sequence: TGTGCCAGCAGTCCGGGACAGTACAATCAGCCCCAGCATTTT.

In the case of this clonotype: The junction and the germline gene differ at one end; a read error may be behind it. This chain uses TRBV7-3 with TRBJ2-6; D might be TRBD1 (6 bases). Germline CDR1 reads SGHTA; CDR2 reads FQGTGA. CDR3 length: 15 amino acids. In nucleotides, the CDR3 is TGTGCCAGCAGTTCTCAGGGGTCTGGGGTCAACGTCCTGACTTTC. Translated: CASSSQGSGVNVLTF.

This clonotype was recorded a few times. The chain carries TRBV2 and TRBJ2-1; 8 positions match TRBD2. The CDR3 runs to 17 residues. Trimming took 4 bases from V and 0 from J; bases not matched to a gene: 8. The germline CDR1 and CDR2 sequences are SNHLY and FYNNEI. Here the CDR3 reads CASSGPLAGSSYNEQFF. The CDR3 DNA reads as TGTGCCAGCAGTGGGCCCTTAGCGGGGAGCTCCTACAATGAGCAGTTCTTC.

For this clonotype: A clone one base away is much larger, so this may be a read error. The chain is built from TRBV29-1 and TRBJ2-7, with unresolved D. CDR1 is SQVTM, CDR2 ANQGSEA, per germline. Trimming took off 7 bases at V and 3 bases at J, with 13 bases between the two ends. CDR3 length equals 12 residues. CDR3 loop: CSAESRNYEQYF. CDR3 coding DNA: TGCAGCGCGGAGAGCAGGAACTACGAGCAGTACTTC.

A word on this clonotype: As the CDR3 is not closed by the conserved phenylalanine or tryptophan, this likely results from a read error. V usage is TRBV4-3 and J usage is TRBJ2-7; TRBD2 matches 9 bases. The V gene end was trimmed by 4 bases and the J gene end by 3 bases; junction bases not matched to a gene: 7. The CDR3 covers 15 residues. Germline loops: CDR1 LGHNA, CDR2 YSLEER. In DNA, the CDR3 is TGCGCCAGCAGCCCAGCGGGGGGACAGAGCTACGAGCAGTACCTC. Encoded protein: CASSPAGGQSYEQYL.

At least ten counts were recorded for this clonotype. One end of the junction fails to match germline, which may point to a read error. The V call is TRBV20-1, the J call TRBJ2-3; 9 bases are shared with TRBD2. The CDR3 totals 16 residues. Per germline, CDR1 DFQATT and CDR2 SNEGSKA (reference sequence). The CDR3 coding sequence is TGCAGTGCTGGAGATAGTAGCGGGAGTATAGGAGATACGCAGTATTTT. This gives the protein CSAGDSSGSIGDTQYF.

This clonotype showed up just a few times. The chain has TRBV9 and TRBJ2-1, with 8 bases aligning to TRBD2. Germline trimming cut 4 bases from V and 8 bases from J; bases unmatched to any gene: 8. The CDR3 extends over 14 amino acids. Germline values: CDR1 SGDLS, CDR2 YYNGEE. CDR3 protein: CASSPRTSFHEQFF. The CDR3 DNA sequence: TGTGCCAGCAGCCCCCGGACTAGCTTCCATGAGCAGTTCTTC.

In its sample, this clonotype was seen a few times. The chain joins TRBV7-9 to TRBJ2-5; TRBD1 might be the D (6 bases). Germline assignment: CDR1 SEHNR and CDR2 FQNEAQ (reference sequence). The length of the CDR3 is 15 residues. V shed 5 bases and J shed 1 base, with 14 bases lying between them. In nucleotides, the CDR3 is TGTGCCAGCAGCCCCACATGGGGGCGCCAAGAGACCCAGTACTTC. This gives the protein CASSPTWGRQETQYF.

About this clonotype: This may stem from a read error, because a much larger clone lies one nucleotide away. The chain links TRBV5-6 to TRBJ1-1; 9 bases fit TRBD1. Looked up from germline, CDR1 is SGHDT and CDR2 is YYEEEE. CDR3 length equals 17 residues. Trimming at V came to 3 bases and at J to 3 bases, leaving 12 bases not matched to a gene. CDR3: CASSSGQGRHLDTEAFF. The CDR3 DNA reads as TGTGCCAGCAGCTCCGGACAGGGGCGACACCTGGACACTGAAGCTTTCTTT.

Many counts were recorded for this clonotype. The genes are TRBV6-1 and TRBJ2-3; D may be TRBD1 (6 bases). V shed 7 bases and J shed 4 bases, with 15 bases lying between them. Germline values: CDR1 MNHNS, CDR2 SASEGT. CDR3 size: 14 residues. CDR3 DNA: TGTGCCAGCAACACAGGGTCAGTTTCAGATACGCAGTATTTT. It translates to CASNTGSVSDTQYF.

In regard to this clonotype: A much larger clonotype is one base distant, so this may be a read error. The J gene is TRBJ1-1, the V gene TRBV7-9; TRBD1 aligns across 7 bases. Trimming cost V 7 bases and J 4 bases; bases outside gene matches: 12. This CDR3 contains 15 residues. Germline CDR1 reads SEHNR; CDR2 reads FQNEAQ (reference sequence). CDR3 sequence reads: CASTQLTGLGTEAFF. The CDR3 DNA reads as TGTGCCAGCACCCAATTGACAGGGCTGGGCACTGAAGCTTTCTTT.

This clonotype was counted ten times or more. The chain has TRBV6-2 or TRBV6-3 and TRBJ2-7, with TRBD1 identical over 7 bases. Looked up from germline, CDR1 is MNHEY and CDR2 is SVGEGT. The CDR3 loop spans 17 amino acids. V was pared by 5 bases and J by 6 bases, with 19 bases of the junction left unmatched. Here the CDR3 DNA reads TGTGCCAGCAGTCAGCCATCGGACAGGTCGTTACGGGCCGAGCAGTACTTC. Amino acid sequence: CASSQPSDRSLRAEQYF.

This clonotype was detected many times. The chain has TRBV29-1 and TRBJ2-5, with 9 bases identical to TRBD1. The V gene's germline CDR1 is SQVTM and CDR2 ANQGSEA. The CDR3 loop spans 12 amino acids. V lost 6 bases to trimming and J lost 1 base; unmatched junction nucleotides: 0. This CDR3 reads CSVGQGQETQYF. The CDR3 DNA sequence: TGCAGCGTGGGACAGGGCCAAGAGACCCAGTACTTC.

The V and J genes are TRBV7-9 and TRBJ1-1; tentatively, D is TRBD1 (6 bases). CDR1 and CDR2 (germline): SEHNR, FQNEAQ (reference sequence). The germline V and J ends were trimmed by 7 bases and 5 bases, with 20 bases remaining between them. There are 15 residues in the CDR3. As DNA, the CDR3 is TGTGCCAGCAAATCGAGGGACCTAGGGGGAACTGAAGCTTTCTTT. Its protein is CASKSRDLGGTEAFF.

This clonotype was counted once. A much bigger clone sits one base away, suggesting this may be a read error. The CDR3 region is CASSLSKRERFRAVELFF. CDR3 in DNA: TGTGCCAGCAGTTTATCCAAGCGGGAGAGGTTCCGGGCCGTGGAGCTGTTTTTT. The chain uses TRBV27 and TRBJ2-2; 8 nucleotides agree with TRBD2. This CDR3 region has 18 residues. Germline CDR1 reads MNHEY; CDR2 reads SMNVEV (reference sequence). V lost 0 bases to trimming and J lost 10 bases; unmatched junction nucleotides: 16.

This clonotype was detected many times. The CDR3 reads CASSYGIEGNTIYF. The DNA for the CDR3 is TGTGCCAGCAGTTACGGGATTGAAGGAAACACCATATATTTT. The chain uses TRBV28 and TRBJ1-3; D is uncertain. Trimming left V 4 bases short and J 4 bases short, with 11 bases between. The CDR3 spans 14 residues. In germline, CDR1 is MDHEN, CDR2 SYDVKM.

This clonotype was observed many times. This chain connects TRBV29-1 to TRBJ1-2, with a weak D call TRBD1 (5 bases). V was cut by 5 bases and J by 7 bases, with 17 bases left in between. The CDR3 runs to 13 residues. Germline CDR1 SQVTM, CDR2 ANQGSEA. The CDR3 nucleotides are TGCAGCGTTCGCGAGGCAGGCGGGGGTGGCTACACCTTC. Its protein is CSVREAGGGGYTF.

Concerning this clonotype itself: The CDR3 carries no conserved terminal phenylalanine or tryptophan, so it likely arises from a read error. The J gene is TRBJ2-1, the V gene TRBV25-1, with D possibly TRBD1 on 5 matching bases. Trimming pared 5 bases from V and 4 bases from J, leaving 21 bases between. The germline V gene has CDR1 MGHDK and CDR2 SYGVNS. CDR3 size: 17 residues. The CDR3 reads CASSPPLNPTVYNEQFL. The CDR3 DNA is TGTGCCAGCAGTCCCCCACTTAACCCGACAGTTTACAATGAGCAGTTCCTC.

A single count supports this clonotype. Germline and junction disagree at one end, which may indicate a read error. This chain connects TRBV20-1 to TRBJ2-5; 7 nucleotides line up with TRBD2. Germline V gene lookup returns CDR1 DFQATT and CDR2 SNEGSKA (reference sequence). The CDR3 loop spans 14 amino acids. The CDR3 is CSAPRARGSSEQSF. The CDR3 DNA reads TGCAGTGCTCCGAGGGCTCGCGGGAGTTCCGAGCAGTCCTTC.